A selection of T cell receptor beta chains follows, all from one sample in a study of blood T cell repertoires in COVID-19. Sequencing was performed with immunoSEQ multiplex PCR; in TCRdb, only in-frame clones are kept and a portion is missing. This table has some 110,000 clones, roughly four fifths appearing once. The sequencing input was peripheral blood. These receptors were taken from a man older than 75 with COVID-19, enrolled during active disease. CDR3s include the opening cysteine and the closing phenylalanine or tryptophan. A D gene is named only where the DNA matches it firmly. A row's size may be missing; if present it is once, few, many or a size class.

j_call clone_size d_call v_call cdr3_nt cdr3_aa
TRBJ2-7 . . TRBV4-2 TGTGCCAGCAGCCAAGCAGGGAGGGTCAGGGGCGAGCAGTACTTC CASSQAGRVRGEQYF
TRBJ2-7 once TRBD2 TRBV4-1 TGCGCCAGCAGCCAAGGGCCCCTAGCGGGGGCCTCCTACGAGCAGTACTTC CASSQGPLAGASYEQYF
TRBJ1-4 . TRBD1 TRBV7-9 TGTGCCAGCAGCCCAACAGGGGGTCGGGGTGAAAAACTGTTTTTT CASSPTGGRGEKLFF
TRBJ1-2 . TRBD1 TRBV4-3 TGCGCCAGCAGCCAAGATCTGGGCGTAGACAGGGGGCCTAACTATGGCTACACCTTC CASSQDLGVDRGPNYGYTF
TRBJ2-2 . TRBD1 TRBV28 TGTGCCAGCAGCCAGGGACAGGGTCACACCGGGGAGCTGTTTTTT CASSQGQGHTGELFF
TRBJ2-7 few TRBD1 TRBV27 TGTGCCAGCAGTCCCACCAGACAGGGGCCCTCCTACGAGCAGTACTTC CASSPTRQGPSYEQYF
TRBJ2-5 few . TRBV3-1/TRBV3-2 TGTGCCAGCAGCCATATCGGAGAGACCCAGTACTTC CASSHIGETQYF
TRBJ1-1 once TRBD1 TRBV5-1 TGCGCCAGCAGCTTCCGACAGGGGGCAGGGGACACTGAAGCTTTCTTT CASSFRQGAGDTEAFF
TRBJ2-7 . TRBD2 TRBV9 TGTGCCAGCAGCGTCGGACTAGGTTGGGAGCAGTACTTC CASSVGLGWEQYF
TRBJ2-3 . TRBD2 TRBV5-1 TGCGCCAGCAGCTTAGGTAGCGGGGGAAGCACAGATACGCAGTATTTT CASSLGSGGSTDTQYF
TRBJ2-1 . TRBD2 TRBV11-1 TGTGCCAGCAGCTATTGGGCTAGCGGAAACAATGAGCAGTTCTTC CASSYWASGNNEQFF
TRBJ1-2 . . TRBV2 TGTGCCAGCAGTTCATTCTGGACACCTCAGAACTATGGCTACACCTTC CASSSFWTPQNYGYTF
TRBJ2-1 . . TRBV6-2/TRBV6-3 TGTGCCAGCAGTTTGGGGGGAGGCTCCTACAATGAGCAGTTCTTC CASSLGGGSYNEQFF
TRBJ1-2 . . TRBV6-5 TGTGCCAGCAGTATCCAGGGAAGCCTCGGACATGGCTACACCTTC CASSIQGSLGHGYTF
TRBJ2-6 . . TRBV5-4 TGTGCCAGCAGCCAGGACGGAGGCTCTGGGGCCAACGTCCTGACTTTC CASSQDGGSGANVLTF
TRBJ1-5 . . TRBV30 TGTGCCTGGAGTTCAACGGATCAGCCCCAGCATTTT CAWSSTDQPQHF
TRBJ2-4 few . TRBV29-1 TGCAGCGGACTAGCCAAAAACATTCAGTACTTC CSGLAKNIQYF
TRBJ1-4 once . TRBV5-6 TGTGCCAGCAGCTGGAATACCGGGACTCAACATAATGAAAAACTGTTTTTT CASSWNTGTQHNEKLFF
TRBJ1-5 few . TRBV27 TGTGCCAGCGGGGCATTGGACGGCCTTTATCAGCCCCAGCATTTT CASGALDGLYQPQHF
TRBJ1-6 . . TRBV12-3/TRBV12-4 TGTGCCAGCAGTTTAAACAGAGTGGCACCCCTCCACTTT CASSLNRVAPLHF
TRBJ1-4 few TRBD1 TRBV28 TGTGCCAGCAGTGATTCTCAGGGGGCGACGGAAAAACTGTTTTTT CASSDSQGATEKLFF
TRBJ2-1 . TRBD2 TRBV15 TGTGCCACCAGCAACCCCCCCGGGGGGATCAATGAGCAGTTCTTC CATSNPPGGINEQFF
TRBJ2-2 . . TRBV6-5 TGTGCCAGCGCCCGCGACAAACCCGGGGAGCTGTTTTTT CASARDKPGELFF
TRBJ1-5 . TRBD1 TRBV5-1 TGCGCCAGCAGCTTGGGACAGGGGGATCAGCCCCAGCATTTT CASSLGQGDQPQHF
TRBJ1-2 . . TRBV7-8 TGTGCCAGCAGCTCTGACTCCTATGGCTACACCTTC CASSSDSYGYTF
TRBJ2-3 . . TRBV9 TGTGCCAGCAGCCCAGGGACTGCTAGCACAGATACGCAGTATTTT CASSPGTASTDTQYF
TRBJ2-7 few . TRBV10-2 TGCGCCAGCAGTGAGCCTTGGACTGCCTTTACGCAGTACTTC CASSEPWTAFTQYF
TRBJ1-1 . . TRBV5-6 TGTGCCAGCAGCTTGGTTCCCGGCAGGGGCTCTGAAGCTTTCTTT CASSLVPGRGSEAFF
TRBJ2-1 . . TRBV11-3 TGTGCCAGCAGCCCGGATGGCGGGCGCAATGAGCAGTTCTTC CASSPDGGRNEQFF
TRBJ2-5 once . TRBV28 TGTGCCAGCAGCCTGGACAGTAGGCGTAAAGAGACCCAGTACTTC CASSLDSRRKETQYF
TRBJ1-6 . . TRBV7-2 TGTGCCAGCAGCTACGACAGCAATAATTCACCCCTCCACTTT CASSYDSNNSPLHF
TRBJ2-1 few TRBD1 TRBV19 TGTGCCAGTAGACAGACAGGGGTAACCTACAATGAGCAGTTCTTC CASRQTGVTYNEQFF
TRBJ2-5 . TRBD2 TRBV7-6 TGTGCCAGCAGCTTAGAGCTAGCGGGAGGGCCAGAGACCCAGTACTTC CASSLELAGGPETQYF
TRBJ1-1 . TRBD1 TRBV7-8 TGTGCCAGCAGCTTAGTGGGGGGGACAGGAGTGAACACTGAAGCTTTCTTT CASSLVGGTGVNTEAFF
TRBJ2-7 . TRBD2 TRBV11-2 TGTGCCAGCAGCTCAACAAGCACTAGCGGGAAGCAGTACTTC CASSSTSTSGKQYF
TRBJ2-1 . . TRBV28 TGTGCCAGCAGTTTCGGTTTCTACAATGAGCAGTTCTTC CASSFGFYNEQFF
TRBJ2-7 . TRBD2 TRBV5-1 TGCGCCAGCAGACTAGCGGCCTCCTACGAGCAGTACTTC CASRLAASYEQYF
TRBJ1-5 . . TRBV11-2 TGTGCCAGCAGCTTAGAGGGGAGGCAGCCCCAGCATTTT CASSLEGRQPQHF
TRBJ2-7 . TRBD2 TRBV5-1 TGCGCCAGCAGCTTGGGGGCTAGCGGGCCTAGCTCCTACGAGCAGTACTTC CASSLGASGPSSYEQYF
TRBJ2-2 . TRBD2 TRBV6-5 TGTGCCACCCTCCCTAGCGGGAGAGCCGGGGAGCTGTTTTTT CATLPSGRAGELFF
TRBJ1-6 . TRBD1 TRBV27 TGTGCCAGCAGTAGCGGACAGGGTTGGTCACCCCTCCACTTT CASSSGQGWSPLHF
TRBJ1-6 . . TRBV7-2 TGTGCCAGCAGCTTAGATGGCTGGGCCCTTAATTCACCCCTCCACTTT CASSLDGWALNSPLHF
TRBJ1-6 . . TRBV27 TGTGCCAGCAGTTTATTCTACAGTCAAAGCTCCTATAATTCACCCCTCCACTTT CASSLFYSQSSYNSPLHF
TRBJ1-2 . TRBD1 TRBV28 TGTGCCAGCAGTTCTGGGACAGGGTTGGACTATGGCTACACCTTC CASSSGTGLDYGYTF
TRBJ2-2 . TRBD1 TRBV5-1 TGCGCCAGCAGCGCGACCGGGACAGGGGCTACCGGGGAGCTGTTTTTT CASSATGTGATGELFF
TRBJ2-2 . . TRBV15 TGTGCCACCAGCAGAGATGCGCTAGCGTTCACCGGGGAGCTGTTTTTT CATSRDALAFTGELFF
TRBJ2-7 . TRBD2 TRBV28 TGTGCCAGCAGTTTTCCTCCGAGTAGCGGGAACGGGGTGTACGAGCAGTACTTC CASSFPPSSGNGVYEQYF
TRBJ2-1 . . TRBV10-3 TGTGCCATCAGTGCCCGGGAGACCCTCAGTGAGCAGTTCTTC CAISARETLSEQFF
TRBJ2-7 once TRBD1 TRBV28 TGTGCCAGCAGTTCGCCCCTGAGGACAGGGCACAACGAGCAGTACTTC CASSSPLRTGHNEQYF
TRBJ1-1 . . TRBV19 TGTGCCAGTAGTAGCGAACTTTCGAGCACTGAAGCTTTCTTT CASSSELSSTEAFF
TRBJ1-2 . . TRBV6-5 TGTGCCAGCAGTTACTCGGGGACTGAAGGCTACACCTTC CASSYSGTEGYTF
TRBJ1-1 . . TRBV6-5 TGTGCCAGCAGTCCCACCGGGGGGGTATACACTGAAGCTTTCTTT CASSPTGGVYTEAFF
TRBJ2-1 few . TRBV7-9 TGTGCCAGCAGCTTCCGGGGATTAAAACCGGAGCAGTTCTTC CASSFRGLKPEQFF
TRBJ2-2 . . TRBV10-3 TGTGCCATCAGTGCCGTGGGGGGGAACACCGGGGAGCTGTTTTTT CAISAVGGNTGELFF
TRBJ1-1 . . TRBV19 TGTGCCAGTAGTAGTGAGAGGTTGGACACTGAAGCTTTCTTT CASSSERLDTEAFF
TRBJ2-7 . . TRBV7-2 TGTGCCAGCAGCTTAGCGCGGGGGCGACACTCCTACGAGCAGTACTTC CASSLARGRHSYEQYF
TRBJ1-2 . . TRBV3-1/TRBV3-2 TGTGCCAGCAGCCTCACTCCGCGCGGAGGCTACACCTTC CASSLTPRGGYTF
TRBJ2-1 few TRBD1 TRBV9 TGTGCCAGCAGCGTAGTGGGGACAGTCTCCTACAATGAGCAGTTCTTC CASSVVGTVSYNEQFF
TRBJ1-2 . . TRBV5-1 TGCGCCAGCAGCTTTTCGACAGGAAACTATGGCTACACCTTC CASSFSTGNYGYTF
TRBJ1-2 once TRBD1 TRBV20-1 TGCAGTGAACAGGGGGACTATGGCTACACCTTC CSEQGDYGYTF